This TCR beta chain was found in a study of cytomegalovirus exposure and HLA in healthy donors. Study summary: About 200 million T cells yielded some 100 million unique TCR beta sequences, as an earlier analysis found.

The PCR contained 60 Vbeta and 13 Jbeta primers. Sequencing was performed with immunoSEQ multiplex PCR; in TCRdb, only in-frame clones are kept and a portion is missing. Of 150,000 to 200,000 clones listed, around 86% are singletons. Findings and caveats of the study: Beyond CMV serostatus, there was no information to go on about immune exposure.

About this clone itself: Its antigen remains unidentified.

Trimming removed 0 bases at V and 2 bases at J, with 7 bases between. The CDR3 has 15 amino acids. Germline CDR1 and CDR2: LNHNV and YYDKDF (reference sequence). The chain combines TRBV15 with TRBJ2-2, with a weak D call TRBD2 (5 bases). Sequenced sample: PBMCs. This sequence originates from a human donor in good health. CDR3: CATSRDLANTGELFF. The CDR3 DNA is TGTGCCACCAGCAGAGATCTAGCAAACACCGGGGAGCTGTTTTTT.